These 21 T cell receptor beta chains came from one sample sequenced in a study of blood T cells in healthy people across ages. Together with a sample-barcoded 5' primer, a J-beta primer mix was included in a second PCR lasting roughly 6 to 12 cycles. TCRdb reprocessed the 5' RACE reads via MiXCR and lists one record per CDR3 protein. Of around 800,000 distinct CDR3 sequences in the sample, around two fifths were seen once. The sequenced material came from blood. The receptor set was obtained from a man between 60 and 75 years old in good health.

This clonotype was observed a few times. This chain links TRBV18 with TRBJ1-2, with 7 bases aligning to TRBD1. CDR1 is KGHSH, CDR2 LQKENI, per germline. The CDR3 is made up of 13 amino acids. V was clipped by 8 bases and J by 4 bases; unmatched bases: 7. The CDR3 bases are TGTGCCAGCAGTCCCTCAGGGGGCTATGGCTACACCTTC. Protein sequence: CASSPSGGYGYTF.

In DNA form, the CDR3 reads TGCGCCAGCAGCCAAGATGTCGCGATAGGGGGCTATGGCTACACCTTC. This sequence encodes CASSQDVAIGGYGYTF. The chain combines TRBV4-1 with TRBJ1-2, with a tentative D call TRBD1 (6 bases). The CDR3 covers 16 residues. V was pared by 0 bases and J by 4 bases, with 15 bases between. Germline loops: CDR1 MGHRA, CDR2 YSYEKL.

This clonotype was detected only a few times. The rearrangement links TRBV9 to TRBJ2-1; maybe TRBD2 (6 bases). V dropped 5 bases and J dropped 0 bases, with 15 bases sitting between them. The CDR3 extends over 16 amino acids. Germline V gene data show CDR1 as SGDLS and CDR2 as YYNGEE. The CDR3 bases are TGTGCCAGCAGTTTCCGCGGGGCGAGCTCCTACAATGAGCAGTTCTTC. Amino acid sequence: CASSFRGASSYNEQFF.

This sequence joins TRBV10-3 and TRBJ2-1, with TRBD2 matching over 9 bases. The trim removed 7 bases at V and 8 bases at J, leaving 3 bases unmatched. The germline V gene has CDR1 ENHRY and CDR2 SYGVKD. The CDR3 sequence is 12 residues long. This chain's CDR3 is CAINRGGDEQFF. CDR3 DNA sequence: TGTGCCATCAATCGCGGGGGGGATGAGCAGTTCTTC.

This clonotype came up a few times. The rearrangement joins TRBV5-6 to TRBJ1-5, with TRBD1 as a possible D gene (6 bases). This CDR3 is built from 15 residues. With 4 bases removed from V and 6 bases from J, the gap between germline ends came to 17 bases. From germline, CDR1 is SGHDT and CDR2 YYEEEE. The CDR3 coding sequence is TGTGCCAGCAGCGCCCTAGGGGGTGGAGGTCAGCCCCAGCATTTT. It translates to CASSALGGGGQPQHF.

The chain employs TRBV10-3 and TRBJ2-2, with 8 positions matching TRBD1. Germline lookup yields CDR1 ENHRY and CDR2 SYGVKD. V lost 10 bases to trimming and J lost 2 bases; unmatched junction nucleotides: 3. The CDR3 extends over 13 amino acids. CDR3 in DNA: TGTGCCACCGCAGGGGGCAACACCGGGGAGCTGTTTTTT. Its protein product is CATAGGNTGELFF.

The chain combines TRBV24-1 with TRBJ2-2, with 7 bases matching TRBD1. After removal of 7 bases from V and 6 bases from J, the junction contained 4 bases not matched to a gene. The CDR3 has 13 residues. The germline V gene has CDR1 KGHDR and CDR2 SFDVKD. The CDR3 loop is CATSETGPGELFF. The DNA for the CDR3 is TGTGCCACCAGCGAGACAGGGCCCGGGGAGCTGTTTTTT.

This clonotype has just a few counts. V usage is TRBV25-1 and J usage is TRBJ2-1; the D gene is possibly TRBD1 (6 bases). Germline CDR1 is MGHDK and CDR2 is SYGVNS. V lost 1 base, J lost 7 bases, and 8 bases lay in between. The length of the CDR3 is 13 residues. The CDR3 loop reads CASSEWQGNEQFF. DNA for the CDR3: TGTGCCAGCAGTGAATGGCAGGGGAATGAGCAGTTCTTC.

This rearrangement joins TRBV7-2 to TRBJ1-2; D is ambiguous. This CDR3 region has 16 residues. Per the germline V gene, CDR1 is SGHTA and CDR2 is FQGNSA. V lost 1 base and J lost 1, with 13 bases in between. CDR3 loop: CASSLGPEGFNYGYTF. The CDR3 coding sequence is TGTGCCAGCAGCTTAGGCCCCGAGGGATTTAACTATGGCTACACCTTC.

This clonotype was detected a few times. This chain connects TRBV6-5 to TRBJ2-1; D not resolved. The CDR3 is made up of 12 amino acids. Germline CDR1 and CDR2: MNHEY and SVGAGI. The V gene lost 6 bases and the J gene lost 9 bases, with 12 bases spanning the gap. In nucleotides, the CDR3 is TGTGCCAGCAGAAGGGTCTCCGGTGAGCAGTTCTTC. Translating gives CASRRVSGEQFF.

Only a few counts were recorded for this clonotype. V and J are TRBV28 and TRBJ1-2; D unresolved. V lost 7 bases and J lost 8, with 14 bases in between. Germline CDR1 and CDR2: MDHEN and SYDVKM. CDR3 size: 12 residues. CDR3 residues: CASNDAGRGYTF. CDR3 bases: TGTGCCAGCAATGATGCTGGGAGAGGCTACACCTTC.

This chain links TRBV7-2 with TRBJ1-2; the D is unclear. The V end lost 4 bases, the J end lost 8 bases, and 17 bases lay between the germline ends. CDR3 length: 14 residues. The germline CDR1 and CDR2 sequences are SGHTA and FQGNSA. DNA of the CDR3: TGTGCCAGCAGCTCCCCGGGAGCCGTGGGCGGCTACACCTTC. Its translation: CASSSPGAVGGYTF.

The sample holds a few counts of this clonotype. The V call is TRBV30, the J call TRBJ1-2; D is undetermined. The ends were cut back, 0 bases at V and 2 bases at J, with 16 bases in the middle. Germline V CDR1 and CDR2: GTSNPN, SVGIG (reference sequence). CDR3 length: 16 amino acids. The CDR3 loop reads CAWSVLGQDKNYGYTF. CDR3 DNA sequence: TGTGCCTGGAGTGTACTCGGGCAAGACAAAAACTATGGCTACACCTTC.

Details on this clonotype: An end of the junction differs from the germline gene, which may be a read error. In nucleotides, the CDR3 is TGTGCCAGCAGTGTAGCGCTCGGAGATACGCAGTATTTT. Protein: CASSVALGDTQYF. The chain couples TRBV12-3 or TRBV12-4 to TRBJ2-3, with a weak D call TRBD2 (5 bases). The CDR3 consists of 13 residues.

CDR3 region: CASSVEGQGTEAFF. The CDR3 DNA follows: TGTGCCAGCAGCGTAGAGGGACAGGGGACTGAAGCTTTCTTT. This chain connects TRBV9 to TRBJ1-1; 10 bases match TRBD1. V lost 0 bases and J lost 5; bases outside the gene matches: 1. The CDR3 is made up of 14 amino acids. Germline V lookup: CDR1 SGDLS, CDR2 YYNGEE.

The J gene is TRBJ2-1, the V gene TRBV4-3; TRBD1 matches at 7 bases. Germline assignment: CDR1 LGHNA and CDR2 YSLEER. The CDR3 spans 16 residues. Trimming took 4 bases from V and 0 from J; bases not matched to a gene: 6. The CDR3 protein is CASSPQPGGSYNEQFF. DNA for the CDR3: TGCGCCAGCAGCCCCCAGCCAGGGGGCTCCTACAATGAGCAGTTCTTC.

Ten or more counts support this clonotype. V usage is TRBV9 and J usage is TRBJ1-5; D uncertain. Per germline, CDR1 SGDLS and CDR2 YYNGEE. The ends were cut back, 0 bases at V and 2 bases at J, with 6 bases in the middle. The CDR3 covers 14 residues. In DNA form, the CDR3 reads TGTGCCAGCAGCGTAGACACGGGCAATCAGCCCCAGCATTTT. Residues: CASSVDTGNQPQHF.

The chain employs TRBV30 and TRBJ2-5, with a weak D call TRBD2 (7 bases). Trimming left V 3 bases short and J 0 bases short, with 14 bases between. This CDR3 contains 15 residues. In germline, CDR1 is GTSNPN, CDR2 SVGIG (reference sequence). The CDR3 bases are TGTGCCTGGAGCCCGGGGGGCCCGTACCAAGAGACCCAGTACTTC. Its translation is CAWSPGGPYQETQYF.

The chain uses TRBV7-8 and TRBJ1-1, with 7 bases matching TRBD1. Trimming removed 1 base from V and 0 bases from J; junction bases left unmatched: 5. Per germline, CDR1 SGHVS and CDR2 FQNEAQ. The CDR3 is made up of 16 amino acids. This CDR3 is CASSLELGTVNTEAFF. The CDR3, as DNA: TGTGCCAGCAGCTTAGAATTAGGGACAGTGAACACTGAAGCTTTCTTT.

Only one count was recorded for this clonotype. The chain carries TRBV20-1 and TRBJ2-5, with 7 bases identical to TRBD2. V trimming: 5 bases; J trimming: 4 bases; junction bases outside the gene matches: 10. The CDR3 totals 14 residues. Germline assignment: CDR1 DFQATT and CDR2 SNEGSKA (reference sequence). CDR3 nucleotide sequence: TGCAGTGCTCCCCCTTCCTCGGGGGGAGAGACCCAGTACTTC. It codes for CSAPPSSGGETQYF.

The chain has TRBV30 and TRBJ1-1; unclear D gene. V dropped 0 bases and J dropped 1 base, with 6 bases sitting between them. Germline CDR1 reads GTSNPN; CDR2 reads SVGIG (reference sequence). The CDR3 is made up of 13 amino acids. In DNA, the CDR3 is TGTGCCTGGAGTGTATTCCGGAACACTGAAGCTTTCTTT. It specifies CAWSVFRNTEAFF.